This T cell receptor beta chain was recorded in a study of T cells after yellow fever vaccination. Findings and limits, study-wide: The booster response re-showed most primary clones: around 96% CD4, approximately 90% CD8. It was a small share of clonotypes that appeared in both CD4 and CD8 compartments.

CDR1 and CDR2 from the germline V gene are SGHTA and FQGNSA. This CDR3 is built from 11 residues. V was cut by 4 bases and J by 13 bases, with 8 bases left in between. On this clonotype: Its specificity is unknown.

5'RACE template switching added a universal primer site and UMIs to TCR cDNA. Via MiXCR, TCRdb re-called the 5' RACE reads, giving one row per CDR3 protein. The sample has 610,000 or so distinct CDR3 sequences, around 12% seen once; the top ten hold around 14%. The sequence was obtained from a man aged 25 to 40 who received the YFV17D yellow fever vaccine. The source was PBMCs, collected on the day of the yellow fever booster vaccination. J is TRBJ2-6 and V is TRBV7-2, with unresolved D. As DNA, the CDR3 is TGTGCCAGCAGCTCAGCCGGGGTCCTGACTTTC. Translating gives CASSSAGVLTF.